This T cell receptor beta chain came from a study of chemoradiotherapy in HPV16-positive cancers. Using immunoSEQ multiplex PCR, the repertoire was profiled, and TCRdb retains in-frame clones only, with some absent. The repertoire has several thousand clones, around 80% of them found once; the top ten carry more than 6%. There are 17 residues in the CDR3. Germline V gives CDR1 ENHRY, CDR2 SYGVKD. Trimming removed 0 bases at V and 0 bases at J, with 15 bases between. The specimen was tumor tissue, collected from a patient who underwent chemoradiotherapy. The sequence was obtained from a human donor with HPV-associated anogenital cancer. This chain uses TRBV10-3 with TRBJ2-7; tentative D call: TRBD1 (6 bases). In DNA form, the CDR3 reads TGTGCCATCAGTGAGTCCCTGGCAGGGGCGAACTCCTACGAGCAGTACTTC. This sequence encodes CAISESLAGANSYEQYF.